This entry concerns a single T cell receptor (beta chain). The data were taken from a study of blood T cell repertoires in COVID-19. Study overall: Samples of COVID-19 (acute and convalescent) were obtained from the United States, Italy and Spain. PBMCs, B-cell-depleted T cells, or T cells provided the cDNA or gDNA that made up the material.

In the original analysis: The authors estimated nucleated cell counts from reference gene primer amplification. Libraries were prepared by immunoSEQ multiplex PCR; TCRdb keeps only in-frame clonotypes and omits some of them. V, J and clone size reflect that table, while D and trimming were determined from the DNA. The data hold 300,000 to 350,000 clones, with around 90% observed a single time. The CDR3 is 13 residues long. Trimming cost V 6 bases and J 7 bases, with 15 bases left between them. The TCR originated in a man aged 18 to 30 with active or convalescent COVID-19. The specimen sequenced was peripheral blood. The chain carries TRBV12-3 or TRBV12-4 and TRBJ1-2, with D maybe TRBD1 (5 bases). The CDR3 loop is CASSYLGAAGYTF. CDR3 nucleotide sequence: TGTGCCAGCAGCTACCTAGGGGCGGCTGGCTACACCTTC.